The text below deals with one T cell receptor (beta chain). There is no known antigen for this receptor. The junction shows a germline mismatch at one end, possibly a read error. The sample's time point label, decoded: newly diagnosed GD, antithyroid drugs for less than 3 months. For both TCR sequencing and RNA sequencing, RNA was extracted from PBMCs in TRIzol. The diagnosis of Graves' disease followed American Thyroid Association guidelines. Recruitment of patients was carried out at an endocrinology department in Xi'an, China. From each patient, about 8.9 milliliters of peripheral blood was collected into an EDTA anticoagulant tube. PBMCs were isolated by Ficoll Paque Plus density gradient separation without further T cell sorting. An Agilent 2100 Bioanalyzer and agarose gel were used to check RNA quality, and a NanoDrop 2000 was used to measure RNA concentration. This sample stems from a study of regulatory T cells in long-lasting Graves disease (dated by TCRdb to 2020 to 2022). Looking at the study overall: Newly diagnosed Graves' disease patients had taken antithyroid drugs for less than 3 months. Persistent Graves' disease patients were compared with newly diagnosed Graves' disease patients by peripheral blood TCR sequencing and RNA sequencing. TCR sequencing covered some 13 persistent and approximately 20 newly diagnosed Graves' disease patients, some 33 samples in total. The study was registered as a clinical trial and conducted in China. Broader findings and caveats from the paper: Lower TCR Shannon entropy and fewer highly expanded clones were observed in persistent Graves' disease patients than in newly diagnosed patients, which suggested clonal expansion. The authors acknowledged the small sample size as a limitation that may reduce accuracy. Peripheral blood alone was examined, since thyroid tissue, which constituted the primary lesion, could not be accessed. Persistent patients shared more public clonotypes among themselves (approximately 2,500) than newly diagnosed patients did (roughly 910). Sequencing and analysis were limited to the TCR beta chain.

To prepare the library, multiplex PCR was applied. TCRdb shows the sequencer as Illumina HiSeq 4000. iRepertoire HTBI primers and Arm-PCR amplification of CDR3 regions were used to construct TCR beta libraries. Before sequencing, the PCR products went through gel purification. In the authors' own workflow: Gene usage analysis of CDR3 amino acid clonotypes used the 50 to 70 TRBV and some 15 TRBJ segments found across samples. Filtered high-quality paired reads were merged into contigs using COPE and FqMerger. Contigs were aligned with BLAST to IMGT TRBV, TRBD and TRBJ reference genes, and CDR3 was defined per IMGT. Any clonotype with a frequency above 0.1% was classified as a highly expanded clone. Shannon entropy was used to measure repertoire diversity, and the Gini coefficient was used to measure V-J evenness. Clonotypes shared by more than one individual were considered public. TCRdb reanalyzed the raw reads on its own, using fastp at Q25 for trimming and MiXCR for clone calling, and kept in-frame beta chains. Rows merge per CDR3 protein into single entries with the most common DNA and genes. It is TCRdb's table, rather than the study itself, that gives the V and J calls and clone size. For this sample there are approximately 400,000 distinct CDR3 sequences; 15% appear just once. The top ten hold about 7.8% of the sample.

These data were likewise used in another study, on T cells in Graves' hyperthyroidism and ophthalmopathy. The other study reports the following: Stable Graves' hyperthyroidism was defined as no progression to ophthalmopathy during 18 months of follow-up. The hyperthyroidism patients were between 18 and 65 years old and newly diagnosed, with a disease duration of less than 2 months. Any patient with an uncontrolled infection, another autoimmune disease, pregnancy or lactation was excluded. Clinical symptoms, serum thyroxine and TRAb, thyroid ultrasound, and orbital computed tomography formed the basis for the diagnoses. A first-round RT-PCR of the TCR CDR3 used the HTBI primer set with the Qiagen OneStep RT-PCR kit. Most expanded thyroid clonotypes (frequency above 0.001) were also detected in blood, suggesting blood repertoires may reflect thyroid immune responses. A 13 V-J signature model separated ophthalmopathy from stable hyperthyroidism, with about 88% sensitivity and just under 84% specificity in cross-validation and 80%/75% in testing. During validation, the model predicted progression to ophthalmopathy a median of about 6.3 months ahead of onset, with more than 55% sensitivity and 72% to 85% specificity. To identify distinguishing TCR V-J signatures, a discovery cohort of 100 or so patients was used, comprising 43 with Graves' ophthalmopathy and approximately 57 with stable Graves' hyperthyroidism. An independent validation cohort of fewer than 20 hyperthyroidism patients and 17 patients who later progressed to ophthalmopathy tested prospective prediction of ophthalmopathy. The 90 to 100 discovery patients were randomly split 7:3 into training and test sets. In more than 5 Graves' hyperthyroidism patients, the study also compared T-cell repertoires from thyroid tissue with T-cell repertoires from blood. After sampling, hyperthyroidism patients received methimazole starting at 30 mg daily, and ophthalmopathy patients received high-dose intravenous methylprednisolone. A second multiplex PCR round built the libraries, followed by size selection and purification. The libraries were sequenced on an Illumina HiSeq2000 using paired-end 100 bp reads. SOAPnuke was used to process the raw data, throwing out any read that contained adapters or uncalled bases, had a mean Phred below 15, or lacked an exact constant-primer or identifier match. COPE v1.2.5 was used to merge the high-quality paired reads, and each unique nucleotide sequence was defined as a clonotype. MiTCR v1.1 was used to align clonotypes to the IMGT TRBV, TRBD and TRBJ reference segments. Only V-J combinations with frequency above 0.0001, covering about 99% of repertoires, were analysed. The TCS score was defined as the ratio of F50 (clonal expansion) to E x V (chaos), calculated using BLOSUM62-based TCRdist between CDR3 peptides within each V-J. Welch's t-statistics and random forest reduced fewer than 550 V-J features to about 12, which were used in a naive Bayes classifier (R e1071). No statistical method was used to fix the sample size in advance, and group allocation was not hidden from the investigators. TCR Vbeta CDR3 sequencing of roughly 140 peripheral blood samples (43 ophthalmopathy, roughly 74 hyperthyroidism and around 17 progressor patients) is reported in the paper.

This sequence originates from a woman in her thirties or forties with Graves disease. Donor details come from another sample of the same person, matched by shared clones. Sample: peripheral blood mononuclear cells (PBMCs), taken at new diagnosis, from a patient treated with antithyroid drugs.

The sequenced DNA is TGCGCCAGCAGCCATCCGGGACGGGGGAACACTGAAGCTTCCTTT. Protein translation: CASSHPGRGNTEASF. Rearrangement joined TRBV4-1 to TRBJ1-1, with TRBD1 perhaps the D gene, on 5 matching bases. From the cysteine through the phenylalanine, the CDR3 covers 15 amino acids. This entry keeps only the CDR3 DNA: 45 bases, framed from base 1. The germline V gene yields MGHRA for CDR1 and YSYEKL for CDR2.